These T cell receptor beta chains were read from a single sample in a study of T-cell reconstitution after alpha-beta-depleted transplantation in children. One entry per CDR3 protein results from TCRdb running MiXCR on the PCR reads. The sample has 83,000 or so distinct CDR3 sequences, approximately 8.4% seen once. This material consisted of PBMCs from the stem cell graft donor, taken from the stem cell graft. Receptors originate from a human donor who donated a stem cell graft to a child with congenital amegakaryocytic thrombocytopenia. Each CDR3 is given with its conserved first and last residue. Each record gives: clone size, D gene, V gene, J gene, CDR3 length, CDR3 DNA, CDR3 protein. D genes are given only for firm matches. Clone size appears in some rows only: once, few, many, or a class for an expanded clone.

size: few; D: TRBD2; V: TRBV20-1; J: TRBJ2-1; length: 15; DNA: TGCAGTGCTAGCCCTCTGGCTAGCGGGAGGGGTGAGCAGTTCTTC; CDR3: CSASPLASGRGEQFF
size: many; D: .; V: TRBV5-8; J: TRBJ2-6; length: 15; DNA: TGTGCCAGCAGCTTCGGGGGCTCTGGGGCCAACGTCCTGACTTTC; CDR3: CASSFGGSGANVLTF
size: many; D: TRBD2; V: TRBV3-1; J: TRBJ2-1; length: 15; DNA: TGTGCCAGCAGCCAAGTTACTAGCGGGGTAGGTGAGCAGTTCTTC; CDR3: CASSQVTSGVGEQFF
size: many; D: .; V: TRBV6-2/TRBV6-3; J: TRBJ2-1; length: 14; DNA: TGTGCCAGCACTCATAACGACCCCTCTGGTGGGCAGTTCTTC; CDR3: CASTHNDPSGGQFF
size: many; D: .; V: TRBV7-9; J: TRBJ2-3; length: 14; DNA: TGTGCCAGCAGCTGGGACCGACTAACAGATACGCAGTATTTT; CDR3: CASSWDRLTDTQYF
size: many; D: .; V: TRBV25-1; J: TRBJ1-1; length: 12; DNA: TGTGCCAGCAGTGAATTGAGGGGTGAGGCTTTCTTT; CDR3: CASSELRGEAFF
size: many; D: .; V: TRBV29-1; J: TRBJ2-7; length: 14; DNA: TGCAGCGTTGTTGTGAACAGGGACGGCTACGAGCAGTACTTC; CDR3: CSVVVNRDGYEQYF
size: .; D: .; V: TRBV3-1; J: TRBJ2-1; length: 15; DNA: TGTGCCAGCAGCCAAGATGTGGGGGTGGTCAATGAGCAGTTCTTC; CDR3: CASSQDVGVVNEQFF
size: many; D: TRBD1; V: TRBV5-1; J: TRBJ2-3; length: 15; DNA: TGCGCCAGCAGCCGGGACAGGGGTTACACAGATACGCAGTATTTT; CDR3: CASSRDRGYTDTQYF
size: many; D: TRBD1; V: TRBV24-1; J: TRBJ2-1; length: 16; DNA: TGTGCCACCAGTGATCCTACAGGGGGGTCCTACAATGAGCAGTTCTTC; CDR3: CATSDPTGGSYNEQFF
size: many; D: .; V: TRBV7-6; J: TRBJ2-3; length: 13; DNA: TGTGCCAGCAGCTTAACCCGCCTAGATACGCAGTATTTT; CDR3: CASSLTRLDTQYF
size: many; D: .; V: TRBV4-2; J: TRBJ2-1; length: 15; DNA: TGTGCCAGCAGCCCGGGTTCCGGCTCCTACAATGAGCAGTTCTTC; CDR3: CASSPGSGSYNEQFF
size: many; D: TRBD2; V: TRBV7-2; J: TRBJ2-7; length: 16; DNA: TGTGCCAGCAGCTCCGCTAGGGGCGGGAGCTCCTACGAGCAGTACTTC; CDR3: CASSSARGGSSYEQYF
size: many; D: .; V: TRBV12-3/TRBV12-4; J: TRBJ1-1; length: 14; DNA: TGTGCCAGCAGCCGACAGGTAGCGGGCACTGAAGCTTTCTTT; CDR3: CASSRQVAGTEAFF
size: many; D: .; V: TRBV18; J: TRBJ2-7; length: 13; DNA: TGTGCCAGCTCACTCCAGGGGGGCGCGGAGCAGTACTTC; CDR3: CASSLQGGAEQYF
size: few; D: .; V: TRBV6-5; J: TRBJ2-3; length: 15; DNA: TGTGCCAGCAGTTACAGCAGGGGAGTTTTGGATACGCAGTATTTT; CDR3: CASSYSRGVLDTQYF
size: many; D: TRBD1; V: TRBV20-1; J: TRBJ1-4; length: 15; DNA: TGCAGTGCTAGAGGCCACAGGGGGCGGTTCGAAAAACTGTTTTTT; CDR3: CSARGHRGRFEKLFF
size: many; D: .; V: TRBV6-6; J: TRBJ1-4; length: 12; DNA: TGTGCCAGCAGTTACGAACAGGAAAAACTGTTTTTT; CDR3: CASSYEQEKLFF
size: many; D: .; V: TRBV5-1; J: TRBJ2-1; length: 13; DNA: TGCGCCAGCAGGCTGGACGGAGACAATGAGCAGTTCTTC; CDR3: CASRLDGDNEQFF
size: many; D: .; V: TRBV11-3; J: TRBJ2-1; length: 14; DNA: TGTGCCAGCAGCTTAGGTCGGGGCGGAAATGAGCAGTTCTTC; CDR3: CASSLGRGGNEQFF
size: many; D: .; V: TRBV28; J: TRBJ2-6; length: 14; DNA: TGTGCCAGCAGTCCCTCCCCTGGGGCCAACGTCCTGACTTTC; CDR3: CASSPSPGANVLTF
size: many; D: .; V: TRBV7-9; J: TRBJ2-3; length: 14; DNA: TGTGCCAGCAGCTTAGCAATAAGCACAGATACGCAGTATTTT; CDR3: CASSLAISTDTQYF
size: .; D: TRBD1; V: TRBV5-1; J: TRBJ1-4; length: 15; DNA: TGCGCCAGCAGCTTGAGGACAGGGAGTAATGAAAAACTGTTTTTT; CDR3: CASSLRTGSNEKLFF
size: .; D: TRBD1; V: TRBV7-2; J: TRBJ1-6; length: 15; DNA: TGTGCCAGCAGCTCGGGACAGGGAAATAATTCACCCCTCCACTTT; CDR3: CASSSGQGNNSPLHF
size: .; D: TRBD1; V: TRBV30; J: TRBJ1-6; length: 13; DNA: TGTGCCTGGACCGGACAGGGGGTTTCACCCCTCCACTTT; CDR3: CAWTGQGVSPLHF
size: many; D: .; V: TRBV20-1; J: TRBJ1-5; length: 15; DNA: TGCAGTGCCACAAGGCTGAGACCGGGCAATCAGCCCCAGCATTTT; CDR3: CSATRLRPGNQPQHF
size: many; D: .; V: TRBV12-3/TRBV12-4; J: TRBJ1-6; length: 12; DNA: TGTGCCAGCAGGACCCACCGGGCACCCCTCCACTTT; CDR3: CASRTHRAPLHF
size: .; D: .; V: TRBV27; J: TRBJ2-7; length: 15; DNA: TGTGCCAGCAGTCCCCATCCGGGACCGAGTTACGAGCAGTACTTC; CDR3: CASSPHPGPSYEQYF
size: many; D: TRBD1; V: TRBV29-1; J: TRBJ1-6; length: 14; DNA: TGCAGCGTCCGACTACAGGGGTTCAATTCACCCCTCCACTTT; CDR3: CSVRLQGFNSPLHF
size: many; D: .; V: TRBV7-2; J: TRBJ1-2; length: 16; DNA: TGTGCCAGCAGCTTAGACAGGGCCCTTGCTAACTATGGCTACACCTTC; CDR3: CASSLDRALANYGYTF
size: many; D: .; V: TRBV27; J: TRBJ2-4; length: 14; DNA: TGTGCCAGCAGTTCGACGGAAGCCAAAAACATTCAGTACTTC; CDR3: CASSSTEAKNIQYF
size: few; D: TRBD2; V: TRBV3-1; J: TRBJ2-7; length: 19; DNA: TGTGCCAGCTGCCGAGGGACTAGCGGGAGCGCCCAAGTTCGAGGAGAGCAGTACTTC; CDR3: CASCRGTSGSAQVRGEQYF
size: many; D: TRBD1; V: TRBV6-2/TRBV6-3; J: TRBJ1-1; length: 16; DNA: TGTGCCAGCAGTTCCAACGTTGACAGGGATGGCACTGAAGCTTTCTTT; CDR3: CASSSNVDRDGTEAFF
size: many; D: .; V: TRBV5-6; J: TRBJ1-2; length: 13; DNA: TGTGCCAGCAGCTTGGAGCAGAACTATGGCTACACCTTC; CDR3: CASSLEQNYGYTF
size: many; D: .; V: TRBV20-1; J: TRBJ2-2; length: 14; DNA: TGCAGTGCTGGGAGGAGCCCGAACACCGGGGAGCTGTTTTTT; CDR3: CSAGRSPNTGELFF
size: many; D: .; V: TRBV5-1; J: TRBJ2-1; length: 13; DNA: TGCGCCAGCAGCTTGGGGGGACCTGGTGAGCAGTTCTTC; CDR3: CASSLGGPGEQFF
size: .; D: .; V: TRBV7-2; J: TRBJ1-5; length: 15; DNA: TGTGCCAGCACCAGGGTAGGGGGAGGCAATCAGCCCCAGCATTTT; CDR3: CASTRVGGGNQPQHF
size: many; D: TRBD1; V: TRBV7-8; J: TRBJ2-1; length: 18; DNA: TGTGCCAGCAGCTTAGGAGTAAACAGGGGACAAAAAGACAATGAGCAGTTCTTC; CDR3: CASSLGVNRGQKDNEQFF
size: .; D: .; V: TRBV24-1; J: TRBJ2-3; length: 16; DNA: TGTGCCACCAGTGATCAACACAGGATATCCACAGATACGCAGTATTTT; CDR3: CATSDQHRISTDTQYF
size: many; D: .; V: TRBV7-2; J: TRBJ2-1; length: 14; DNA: TGTGCCAGCAGCTTAGAATGGCAGGGACGGGAGCAGTTCTTC; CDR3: CASSLEWQGREQFF
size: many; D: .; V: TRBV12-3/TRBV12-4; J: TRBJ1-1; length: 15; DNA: TGTGCCAGCAGTCACGAGACATCCGGGAGGACTGAAGCTTTCTTT; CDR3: CASSHETSGRTEAFF
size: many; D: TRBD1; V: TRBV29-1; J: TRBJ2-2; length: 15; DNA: TGCAGCGTTGACCCCGGGACAGGGGTCGCCGGGGAGCTGTTTTTT; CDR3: CSVDPGTGVAGELFF
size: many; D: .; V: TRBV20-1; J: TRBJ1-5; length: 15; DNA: TGCAGTGCCGCGACAGAGATTTATAGCAATCAGCCCCAGCATTTT; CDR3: CSAATEIYSNQPQHF
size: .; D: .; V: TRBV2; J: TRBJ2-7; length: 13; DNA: TGTGCCAGCAGTGGGAGGACAGAGGCCGAGCAGTACTTC; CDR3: CASSGRTEAEQYF
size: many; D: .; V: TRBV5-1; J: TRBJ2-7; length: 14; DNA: TGCGCCAGCGCCTGGACAGCTGTTACTGTGGAGCAGTACTTC; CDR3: CASAWTAVTVEQYF
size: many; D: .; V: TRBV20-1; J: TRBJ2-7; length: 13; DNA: TGCAGTGCTGAGGGGTCTTCCGCCTACGAGCAGTACTTC; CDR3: CSAEGSSAYEQYF
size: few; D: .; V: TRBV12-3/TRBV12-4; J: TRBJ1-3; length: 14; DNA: TGTGCCAGCAGTCCGGACACCTCTGGAAACACCATATATTTT; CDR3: CASSPDTSGNTIYF
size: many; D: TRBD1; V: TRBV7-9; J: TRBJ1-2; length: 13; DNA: TGTGCCAGCGCGTCAGGGGGCAACTATGGCTACACCTTC; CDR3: CASASGGNYGYTF
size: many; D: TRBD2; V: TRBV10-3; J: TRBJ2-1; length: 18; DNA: TGTGCCATCAGTGGGGCGACTAGCGGGGGGGCAGATACGAATGAGCAGTTCTTC; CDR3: CAISGATSGGADTNEQFF
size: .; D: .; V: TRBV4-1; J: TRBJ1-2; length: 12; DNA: TGCGCCAGCAGCCAAGCCGGGGGTGGCTACACCTTC; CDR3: CASSQAGGGYTF
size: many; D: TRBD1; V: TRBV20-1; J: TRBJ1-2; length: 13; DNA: TGCAGTGCCCCCCGACAGGGTTTCTATGGCTACACCTTC; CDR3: CSAPRQGFYGYTF
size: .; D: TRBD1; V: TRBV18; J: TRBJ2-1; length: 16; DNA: TGTGCCAGCTCATACGGACAGGGGAGACCCTACAATGAGCAGTTCTTC; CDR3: CASSYGQGRPYNEQFF
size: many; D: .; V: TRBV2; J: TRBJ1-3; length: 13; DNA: TGTGCCAGCACCCTGGGGATAGGCAACACCATATATTTT; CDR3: CASTLGIGNTIYF
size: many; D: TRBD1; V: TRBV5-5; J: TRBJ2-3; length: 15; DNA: TGTGCCAGCAGCTTCGGGACAGGGCTACGGGATACGCAGTATTTT; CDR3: CASSFGTGLRDTQYF
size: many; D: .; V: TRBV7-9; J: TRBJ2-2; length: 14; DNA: TGTGCCAGCAGCTTAGACGGGGATTCCCCGGAGCTGTTTTTT; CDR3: CASSLDGDSPELFF
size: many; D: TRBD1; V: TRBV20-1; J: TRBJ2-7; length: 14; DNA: TGCAGTGCTGAGGGACAGGGGGGGATAGGCGAGCAGTACTTC; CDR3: CSAEGQGGIGEQYF